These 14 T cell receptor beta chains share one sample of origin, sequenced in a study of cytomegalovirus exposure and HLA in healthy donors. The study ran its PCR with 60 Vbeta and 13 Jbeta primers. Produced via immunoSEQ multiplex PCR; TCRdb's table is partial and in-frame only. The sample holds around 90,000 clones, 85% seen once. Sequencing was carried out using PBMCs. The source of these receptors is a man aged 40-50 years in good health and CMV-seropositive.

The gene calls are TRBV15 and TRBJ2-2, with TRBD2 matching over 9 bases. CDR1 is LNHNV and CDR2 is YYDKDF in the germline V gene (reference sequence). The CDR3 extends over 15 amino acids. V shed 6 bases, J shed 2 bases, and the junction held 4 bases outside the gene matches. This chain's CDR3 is CATRASGVNTGELFF. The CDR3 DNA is TGTGCCACCAGAGCTAGCGGGGTTAACACCGGGGAGCTGTTTTTT.

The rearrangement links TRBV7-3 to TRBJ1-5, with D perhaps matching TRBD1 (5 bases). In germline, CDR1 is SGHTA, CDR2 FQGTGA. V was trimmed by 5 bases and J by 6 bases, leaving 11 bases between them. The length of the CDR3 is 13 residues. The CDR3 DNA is TGTGCCAGCAGCCTAGGGGAAGGTCAGCCCCAGCATTTT. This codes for CASSLGEGQPQHF.

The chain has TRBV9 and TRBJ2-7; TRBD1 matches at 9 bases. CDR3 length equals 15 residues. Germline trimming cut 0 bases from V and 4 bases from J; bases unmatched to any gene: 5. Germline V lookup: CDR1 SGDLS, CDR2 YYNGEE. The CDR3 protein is CASSVGGTGLYEQYF. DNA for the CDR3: TGTGCCAGCAGCGTAGGGGGGACAGGGCTGTACGAGCAGTACTTC.

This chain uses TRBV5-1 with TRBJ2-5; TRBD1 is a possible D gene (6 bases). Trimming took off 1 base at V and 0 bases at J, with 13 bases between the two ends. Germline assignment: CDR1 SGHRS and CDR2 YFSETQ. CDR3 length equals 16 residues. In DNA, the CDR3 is TGCGCCAGCAGCTTGCCTCACAGGGAGTACCAAGAGACCCAGTACTTC. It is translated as CASSLPHREYQETQYF.

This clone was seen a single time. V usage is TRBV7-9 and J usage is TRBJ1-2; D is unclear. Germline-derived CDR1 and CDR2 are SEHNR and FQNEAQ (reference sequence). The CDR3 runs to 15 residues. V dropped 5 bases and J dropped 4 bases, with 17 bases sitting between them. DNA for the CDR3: TGTGCCAGCAGCACCAAAACCGCGGGCCCCTATGGCTACACCTTC. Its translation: CASSTKTAGPYGYTF.

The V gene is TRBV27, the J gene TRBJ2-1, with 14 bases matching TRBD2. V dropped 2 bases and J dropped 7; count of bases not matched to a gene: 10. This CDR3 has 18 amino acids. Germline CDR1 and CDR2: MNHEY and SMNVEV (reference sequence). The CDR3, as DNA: TGTGCCAGCAGTTTAGGATGGGGACTAGCGGGAGCGAAAAATGAGCAGTTCTTC. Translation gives CASSLGWGLAGAKNEQFF.

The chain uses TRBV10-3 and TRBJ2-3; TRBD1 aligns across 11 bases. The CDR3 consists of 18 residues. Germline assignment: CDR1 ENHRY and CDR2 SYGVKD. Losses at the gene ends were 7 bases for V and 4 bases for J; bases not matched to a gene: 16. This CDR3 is CAINPITDRGPEADTQYF. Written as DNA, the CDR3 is TGTGCCATCAACCCTATAACGGACAGGGGGCCTGAGGCAGATACGCAGTATTTT.

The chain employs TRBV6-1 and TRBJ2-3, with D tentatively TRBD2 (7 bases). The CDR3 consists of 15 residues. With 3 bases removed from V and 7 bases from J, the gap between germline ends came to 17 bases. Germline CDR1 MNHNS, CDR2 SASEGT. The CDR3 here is CASSEGGQFLNTQYF. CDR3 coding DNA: TGTGCCAGCAGTGAGGGGGGGCAATTTTTAAATACGCAGTATTTT.

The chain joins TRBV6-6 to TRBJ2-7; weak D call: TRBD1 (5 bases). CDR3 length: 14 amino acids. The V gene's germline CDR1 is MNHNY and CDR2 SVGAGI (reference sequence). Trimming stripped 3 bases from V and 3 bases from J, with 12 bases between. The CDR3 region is CASSYRQGNYEQYF. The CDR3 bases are TGTGCCAGCAGTTATAGGCAGGGAAACTACGAGCAGTACTTC.

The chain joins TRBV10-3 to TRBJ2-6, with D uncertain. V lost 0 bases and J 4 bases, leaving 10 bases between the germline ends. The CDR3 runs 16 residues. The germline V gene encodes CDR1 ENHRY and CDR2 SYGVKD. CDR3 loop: CAISESKASGANVLTF. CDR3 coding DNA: TGTGCCATCAGTGAGTCTAAAGCCTCCGGGGCCAACGTCCTGACTTTC.

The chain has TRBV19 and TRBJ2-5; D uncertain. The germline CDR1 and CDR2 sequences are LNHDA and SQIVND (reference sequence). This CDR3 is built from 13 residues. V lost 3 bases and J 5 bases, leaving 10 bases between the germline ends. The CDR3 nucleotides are TGTGCCAGTAGTATTAAGCGTACGGAGACCCAGTACTTC. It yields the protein CASSIKRTETQYF.

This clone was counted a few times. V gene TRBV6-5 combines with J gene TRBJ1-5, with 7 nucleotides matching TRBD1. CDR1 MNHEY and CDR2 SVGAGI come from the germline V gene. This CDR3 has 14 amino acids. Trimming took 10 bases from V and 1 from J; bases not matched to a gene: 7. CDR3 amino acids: CATKGGGSNQPQHF. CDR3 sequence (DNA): TGTGCCACGAAAGGGGGCGGCAGCAATCAGCCCCAGCATTTT.

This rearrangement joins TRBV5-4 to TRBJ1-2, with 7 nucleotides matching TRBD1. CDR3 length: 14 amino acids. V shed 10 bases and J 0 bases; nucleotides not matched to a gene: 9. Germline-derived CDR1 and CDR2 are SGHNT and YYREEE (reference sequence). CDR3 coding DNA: TGTGCCCGGCCAGGGGGTCATACTAACTATGGCTACACCTTC. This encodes CARPGGHTNYGYTF. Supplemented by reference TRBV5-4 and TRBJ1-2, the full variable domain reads ETGVTQSPTHLIKTRGQQVTLRCSSQSGHNTVSWYQQALGQGPQFIFQYYREEENGRGNFPPRFSGLQFPNYSSELNVNALELDDSALYLCARPGGHTNYGYTFGSGTRLTVV.

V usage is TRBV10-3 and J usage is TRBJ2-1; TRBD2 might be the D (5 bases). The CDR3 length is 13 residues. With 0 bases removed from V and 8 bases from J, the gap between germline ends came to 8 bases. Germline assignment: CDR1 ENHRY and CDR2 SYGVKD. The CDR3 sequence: CAISESSEDEQFF. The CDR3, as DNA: TGTGCCATCAGTGAGTCCTCGGAGGATGAGCAGTTCTTC.